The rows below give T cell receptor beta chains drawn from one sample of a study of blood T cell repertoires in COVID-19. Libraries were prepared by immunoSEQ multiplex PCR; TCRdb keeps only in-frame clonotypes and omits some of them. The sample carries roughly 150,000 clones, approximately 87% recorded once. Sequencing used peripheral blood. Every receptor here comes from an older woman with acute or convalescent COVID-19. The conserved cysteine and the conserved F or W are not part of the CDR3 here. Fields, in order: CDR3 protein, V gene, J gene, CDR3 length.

CDR3aa: ASSEFRDTGDTQY; v_gene: TRBV6-1; j_gene: TRBJ2-3; len: 13
CDR3aa: ASSLQTQETQY; v_gene: TRBV5-4; j_gene: TRBJ2-5; len: 11
CDR3aa: ASSGNRTGAEAF; v_gene: TRBV6-4; j_gene: TRBJ1-1; len: 12
CDR3aa: AISEFGADTIY; v_gene: TRBV10-3; j_gene: TRBJ1-3; len: 11
CDR3aa: ATNRVYTYEQY; v_gene: TRBV6-5; j_gene: TRBJ2-7; len: 11
CDR3aa: ASSLERQGNEQF; v_gene: TRBV11-2; j_gene: TRBJ2-1; len: 12
CDR3aa: ASSNTGRNSPLH; v_gene: TRBV4-2; j_gene: TRBJ1-6; len: 12
CDR3aa: AISAPGRTGGYT; v_gene: TRBV10-3; j_gene: TRBJ1-2; len: 12
CDR3aa: ATSDILVPDTQY; v_gene: TRBV24-1; j_gene: TRBJ2-3; len: 12
CDR3aa: ASSQQIRGSTEAF; v_gene: TRBV27; j_gene: TRBJ1-1; len: 13
CDR3aa: ASSDISYGYT; v_gene: TRBV19; j_gene: TRBJ1-2; len: 10
CDR3aa: ASSPLVRGSGNTIY; v_gene: TRBV5-6; j_gene: TRBJ1-3; len: 14
CDR3aa: ASSISVSSYNEQF; v_gene: TRBV19; j_gene: TRBJ2-1; len: 13
CDR3aa: AGGRLNEQF; v_gene: TRBV7-2; j_gene: TRBJ2-1; len: 9
CDR3aa: ASSFFSGGTYEQY; v_gene: TRBV28; j_gene: TRBJ2-7; len: 13
CDR3aa: ASSSDREIYEQY; v_gene: TRBV7-9; j_gene: TRBJ2-7; len: 12